This note documents a single T cell receptor (beta chain) sequence. Its recognized antigen is unknown. No qualities accompany the bases; no much larger clone lies one base away. The sample originates from a study of blood T cell repertoires in COVID-19 (dated by TCRdb to 2018 to 2020). Describing the broader study: Collaborator samples came from the United States, Italy and Spain and covered acute and convalescent phases of COVID-19. The material from the prospective study consisted of cDNA or gDNA derived from T cells, B-cell-depleted T cells, or PBMCs. Nearly every sample came with metadata listing a de-identified subject ID, COVID-19 status, age in years and sex. Where HLA class I and class II types were available, the types were taken from metadata supplied by the sample provider, not from assay-based typing. Samples were obtained from the ongoing ImmuneRACE study (first 160 participants) and from roughly 1,300 subjects provided by 6 global collaborators. Deeply sampled blood TCRbeta repertoires from subjects exposed to, actively infected with, or recovered from COVID-19 were included in the dataset. The repertoires were released in a freely available public database meant as a resource for research on the immune response to SARS-CoV-2.

Whole blood was collected in K2EDTA tubes by collaborating institutions according to the institutions' own protocols. Collaborator samples were shipped for TCRbeta analysis as frozen whole blood, isolated PBMCs, or DNA extracted from either sample type. TCRbeta CDR3 regions were amplified from genomic DNA by means of the immunoSEQ Assay, a bias-controlled multiplex PCR. The authors processed their data as follows. Within the assay, amplification of reference gene primers was used to estimate how many nucleated cells each sample contained. Sequence reads were collapsed and filtered to measure the absolute abundance of every unique TCRbeta CDR3 rearrangement. For each sample, productive Simpson clonality was calculated as the square root of Simpson's diversity index across productive rearrangements. TCRdb's version of the immuneACCESS table is confined to in-frame rearrangements and falls short of the full clone set. An unresolved V gene accounts for under half of the shortfall where checked; the remainder is of unknown origin. The D gene and trimming were derived from the DNA, and the V and J assignments and clone size from that table. For this sample the table gives 95,000 to 150,000 clones, of which roughly 85% were detected only once. The top ten clonotypes cover approximately 10% of the sample.

Beyond this particular receptor, the publication reports: Clinical and demographic metadata were provided uncurated, with the amount varying by source and participant.

Sequences MNHEY (CDR1) and SVGEGT (CDR2) are obtained from the germline V gene. From cysteine to phenylalanine, the CDR3 is 15 amino acids long. The DNA shown is the 45-base CDR3, in frame from base 1. Unmatched junction bases come to 7, with V trimmed by 2 bases and J by 8 bases. Sequenced material: peripheral blood. The rearrangement joined TRBV6-2 or TRBV6-3 to TRBJ2-1; 9 middle bases align to TRBD2. The source of this sequence is a man older than 75 with acute or convalescent COVID-19. The DNA reads TGTGCCAGCAGTTACAGCCCTAGCGGGATTCATGAGCAGTTCTTC. It is translated as CASSYSPSGIHEQFF.